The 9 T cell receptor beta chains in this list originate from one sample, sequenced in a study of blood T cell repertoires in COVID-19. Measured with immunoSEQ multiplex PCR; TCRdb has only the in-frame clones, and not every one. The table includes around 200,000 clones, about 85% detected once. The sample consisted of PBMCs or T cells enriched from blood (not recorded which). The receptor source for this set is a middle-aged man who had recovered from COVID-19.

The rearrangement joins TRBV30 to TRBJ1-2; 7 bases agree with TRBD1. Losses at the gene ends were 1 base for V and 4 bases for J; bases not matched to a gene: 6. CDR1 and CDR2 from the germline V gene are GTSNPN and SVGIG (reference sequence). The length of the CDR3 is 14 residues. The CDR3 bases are TGTGCCTGGAGTGAAGTTGGACAGGTCTATGGCTACACCTTC. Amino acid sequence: CAWSEVGQVYGYTF.

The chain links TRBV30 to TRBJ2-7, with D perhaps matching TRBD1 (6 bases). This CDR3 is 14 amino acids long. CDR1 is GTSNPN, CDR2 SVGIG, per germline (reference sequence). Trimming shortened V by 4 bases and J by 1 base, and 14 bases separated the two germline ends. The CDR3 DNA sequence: TGTGCCTGGAACCGGCAGGGGTTATCCTACGAGCAGTACTTC. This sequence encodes CAWNRQGLSYEQYF.

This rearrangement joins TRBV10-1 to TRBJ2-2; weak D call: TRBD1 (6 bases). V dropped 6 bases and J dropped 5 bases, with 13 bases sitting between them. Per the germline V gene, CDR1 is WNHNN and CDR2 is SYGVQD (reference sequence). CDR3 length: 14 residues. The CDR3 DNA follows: TGCGCCAGCAGAGCCAGGGGAGAGACCGGGGAGCTGTTTTTT. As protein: CASRARGETGELFF.

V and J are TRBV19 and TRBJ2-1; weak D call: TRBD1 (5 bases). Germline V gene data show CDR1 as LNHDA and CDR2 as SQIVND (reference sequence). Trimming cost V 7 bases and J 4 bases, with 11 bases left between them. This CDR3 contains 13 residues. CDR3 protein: CASNTGRYNEQFF. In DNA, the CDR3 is TGTGCCAGTAATACAGGACGGTACAATGAGCAGTTCTTC.

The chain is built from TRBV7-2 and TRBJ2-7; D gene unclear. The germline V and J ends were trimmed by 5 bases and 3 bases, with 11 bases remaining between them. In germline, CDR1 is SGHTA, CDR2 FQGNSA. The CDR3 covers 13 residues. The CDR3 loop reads CASSASLYYEQYF. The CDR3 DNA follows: TGTGCCAGCAGCGCCTCACTCTACTACGAGCAGTACTTC.

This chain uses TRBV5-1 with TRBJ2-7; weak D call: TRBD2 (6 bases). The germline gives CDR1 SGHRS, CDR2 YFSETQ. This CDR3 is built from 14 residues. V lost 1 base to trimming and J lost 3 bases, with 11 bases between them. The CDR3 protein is CASSLKAGLYEQYF. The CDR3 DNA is TGCGCCAGCAGCTTGAAAGCGGGCCTCTACGAGCAGTACTTC.

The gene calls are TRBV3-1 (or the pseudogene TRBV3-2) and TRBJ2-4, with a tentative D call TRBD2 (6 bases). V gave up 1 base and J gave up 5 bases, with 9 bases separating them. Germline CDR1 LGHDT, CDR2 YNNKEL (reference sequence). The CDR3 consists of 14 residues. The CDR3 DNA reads TGTGCCAGCAGCCAAGTGGGAGGCGAAAACATTCAGTACTTC. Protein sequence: CASSQVGGENIQYF.

The DNA of the CDR3 is TGCGCCAGCAGCTGGTCCCAGGGGGATGAAAAACTGTTTTTT. Translating it yields CASSWSQGDEKLFF. The chain combines TRBV5-1 with TRBJ1-4, with 7 bases identical to TRBD1. This CDR3 comprises 14 residues. CDR1 and CDR2 (germline): SGHRS, YFSETQ. J gave up 6 bases and V 3 bases, and 5 bases lay outside the gene matches.

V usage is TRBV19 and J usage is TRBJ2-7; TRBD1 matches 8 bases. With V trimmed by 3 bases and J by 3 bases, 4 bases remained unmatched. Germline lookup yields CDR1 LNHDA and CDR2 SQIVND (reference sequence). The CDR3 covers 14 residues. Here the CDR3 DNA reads TGTGCCAGTAGTATGGGACAGGTAGGCTACGAGCAGTACTTC. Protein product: CASSMGQVGYEQYF. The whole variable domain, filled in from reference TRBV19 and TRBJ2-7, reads DGGITQSPKYLFRKEGQNVTLSCEQNLNHDAMYWYRQDPGQGLRLIYYSQIVNDFQKGDIAEGYSVSREKKESFPLTVTSAQKNPTAFYLCASSMGQVGYEQYFGPGTRLTVT.